This TCR beta chain was retrieved from a study of neurological immune-mediated disorders. Study-wide results and caveats: One related-CDR3 cluster, which may be a signature, held the repertoires of 18 of 34 multiple sclerosis patients after phylogenetic grouping.

The method for making cDNA was 5'RACE, and it used 10-nucleotide random UMIs. Each sequencing run yielded over 170 million TCR-beta sequences from 15-18 subjects. TCRdb re-called the 5' RACE reads with MiXCR, one entry per CDR3 protein. This sample yields about 95,000 distinct CDR3 sequences, of which 3.5% are seen a single time; approximately 5.9% belongs to the top ten. This clonotype was seen repeatedly, ten times or more. The antigen is unknown. The TCR was taken from a young woman with multiple sclerosis. Sequencing was carried out using PBMCs.

The chain's CDR3 is CSGRQGGVVAFF. CDR3 DNA: TGCAGCGGTAGACAGGGAGGTGTGGTTGCTTTCTTT. J is TRBJ1-1 and V is TRBV29-1; TRBD1 matches at 7 bases. In germline, CDR1 is SQVTM, CDR2 ANQGSEA. The junction had 13 bases not matched to a gene; V was cut back by 7 bases and J by 11 bases. The CDR3 runs to 12 residues.